The clone carrying this TCR beta chain was observed a few times. Its target is not known. This sample is drawn from a study of early T cells in non-severe SARS-CoV-2 infection. Overall study: Sequencing input comprised bulk RNA from unsorted whole blood; chain pairing was not available.

TCRdb re-analysed the 5' RACE reads in MiXCR, keeping a single row per CDR3 protein. This table holds approximately 41,000 distinct CDR3 sequences, roughly 4.4% found once. Overall study results and limits: Database matching using VDJdb favored anti-spike CD8 responses, with private and CD4 specificities left missing.

The sequence was collected from an adult who was a healthcare worker with PCR-confirmed SARS-CoV-2 infection or an uninfected control (not recorded which). Material: whole blood.

CDR3 in DNA: TGTGCCAGCAGCCAAGCAGGGGACAATGAGCAGTTCTTC. This gives the protein CASSQAGDNEQFF. V gene TRBV14 combines with J gene TRBJ2-1; D is possibly TRBD1 (6 bases). CDR3 size: 13 residues. The V and J ends lost 1 base and 5 bases respectively, with 6 bases between them. Germline assignment: CDR1 SGHDN and CDR2 FVKESK.